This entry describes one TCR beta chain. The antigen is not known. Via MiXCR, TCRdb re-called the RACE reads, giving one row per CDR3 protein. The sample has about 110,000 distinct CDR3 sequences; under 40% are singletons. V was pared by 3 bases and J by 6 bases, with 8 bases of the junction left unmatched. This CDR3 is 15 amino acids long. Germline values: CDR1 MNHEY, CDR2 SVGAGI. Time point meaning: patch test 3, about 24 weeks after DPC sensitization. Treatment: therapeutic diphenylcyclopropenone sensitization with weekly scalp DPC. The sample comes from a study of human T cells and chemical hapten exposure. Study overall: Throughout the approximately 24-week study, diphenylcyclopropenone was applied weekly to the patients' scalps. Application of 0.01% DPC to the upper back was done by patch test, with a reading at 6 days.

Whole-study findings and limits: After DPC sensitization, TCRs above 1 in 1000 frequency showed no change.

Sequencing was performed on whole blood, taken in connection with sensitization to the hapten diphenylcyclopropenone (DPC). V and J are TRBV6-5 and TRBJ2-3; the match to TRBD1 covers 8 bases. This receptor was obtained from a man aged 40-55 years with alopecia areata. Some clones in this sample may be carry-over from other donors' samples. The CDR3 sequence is CASSYRGQVLDTQYF. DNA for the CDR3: TGTGCCAGCAGTTATAGGGGACAGGTTTTGGATACGCAGTATTTT.